This T cell receptor beta chain was recorded in a study of beta chain features in type 1 diabetes. Across the study: Examination spanned around 100,000,000 sorted cells from all samples.

This clone has more than one count but fewer than ten. What it recognizes is unknown. Notes on the study in general: Patients with type 1 diabetes carried fewer insertions and had more deletions at their VDJ junctions. Type 1 diabetes patients showed a moderate but significant shortening of TCRB CDR3s in all four CD4+ subsets. Possibly, sequencing cDNA over-represented cells that had high TCR expression levels.

Since all of the isolated RNA was reverse transcribed, expressed TCRB transcripts were what got sequenced. Assay: immunoSEQ multiplex PCR; the TCRdb copy retains only in-frame clones and omits some. The sample lists 350,000 to 400,000 clones; approximately 15% were seen once. This receptor was taken from a woman under 30 in good health. Sequencing was performed on naive CD4+ T cells from blood.

For the CDR3, the DNA is TGTGCCAGCAGCCTACAGGGAACGCTCGTCGAGCAGTACTTC. Protein: CASSLQGTLVEQYF. J is TRBJ2-7 and V is TRBV7-9, with a weak D call TRBD1 (6 bases). V lost 5 bases, J lost 6 bases, and 17 bases lay in between. CDR1 SEHNR and CDR2 FQNEAQ come from the germline V gene (reference sequence). CDR3 size: 14 residues.